One and the same sample provided the 31 T cell receptor beta chains below, sequenced in a study of blood T cell repertoires in COVID-19. The method was immunoSEQ multiplex PCR; TCRdb's version includes in-frame clones alone and lacks a portion of them. The repertoire holds some 270,000 clones, 80% to 90% seen once, with around 3.1% in the top ten. Source material: PBMCs or T cells enriched from blood (not recorded which). These receptors all come from a woman between 40 and 55 years old who had been exposed to COVID-19.

This clone was observed once. V gene TRBV19 combines with J gene TRBJ1-2, with D tentatively TRBD1 (5 bases). Germline CDR1 reads LNHDA; CDR2 reads SQIVND (reference sequence). V was clipped by 9 bases and J by 1 base, with 6 bases between them. CDR3 length: 11 amino acids. As DNA, the CDR3 is TGTGCCAGCGGGGGTAACTATGGCTACACCTTC. The encoded protein is CASGGNYGYTF.

This chain uses TRBV28 with TRBJ2-1, with 8 bases fitting TRBD2. Germline V CDR1 and CDR2: MDHEN, SYDVKM. The CDR3 runs 18 residues. The V gene end was trimmed by 5 bases and the J gene end by 6 bases; junction bases not matched to a gene: 18. The CDR3 here is CASSRNAWGLVILNEQFF. In nucleotides, the CDR3 is TGTGCCAGCAGTCGAAACGCATGGGGACTAGTTATTCTCAATGAGCAGTTCTTC.

This clone appeared a single time. The chain couples TRBV2 to TRBJ2-3; tentatively, D is TRBD2 (6 bases). CDR3 length: 18 residues. V was trimmed by 7 bases and J by 8 bases, leaving 31 bases between them. Germline CDR1 and CDR2: SNHLY and FYNNEI. The CDR3 DNA reads TGTGCCAGCAAGGGACTTCCCCCTTTAGGGACCACGGGTGGTACGCAGTATTTT. This sequence encodes CASKGLPPLGTTGGTQYF. Full variable domain (rest looked up from reference TRBV2 and TRBJ2-3): EPEVTQTPSHQVTQMGQEVILRCVPISNHLYFYWYRQILGQKVEFLVSFYNNEISEKSEIFDDQFSVERPDGSNFTLKIRSTKLEDSAMYFCASKGLPPLGTTGGTQYFGPGTRLTVL.

The chain is built from TRBV11-3 and TRBJ1-3; D is ambiguous. The CDR3 consists of 16 residues. Germline loops: CDR1 SGHNT, CDR2 YENEEA. Between the trimmed V and J ends, which lost 0 bases and 2 bases, there was a span of 11 bases. CDR3 nucleotide sequence: TGTGCCAGCAGCTTAGAGAGGAGACCCGCTGGAAACACCATATATTTT. The encoded protein is CASSLERRPAGNTIYF. Supplemented by reference TRBV11-3 and TRBJ1-3, the full variable domain reads EAGVVQSPRYKIIEKKQPVAFWCNPISGHNTLYWYLQNLGQGPELLIRYENEEAVDDSQLPKDRFSAERLKGVDSTLKIQPAELGDSAVYLCASSLERRPAGNTIYFGEGSWLTVV.

This clone was recorded once. The rearrangement uses TRBV10-1 and TRBJ1-2; D might be TRBD1 (6 bases). The V gene's germline CDR1 is WNHNN and CDR2 SYGVQD (reference sequence). V lost 5 bases, J lost 4 bases, and 20 bases lay in between. The CDR3 extends over 16 amino acids. This CDR3 is CASSREFTGQLYGYTF. The CDR3 nucleotides read TGCGCCAGCAGTAGAGAGTTTACAGGACAGCTCTATGGCTACACCTTC.

V gene TRBV18 combines with J gene TRBJ1-1; tentative D call: TRBD1 (5 bases). The CDR3 has 15 residues. V was pared by 4 bases and J by 0 bases, with 12 bases between. CDR1 KGHSH and CDR2 LQKENI come from the germline V gene. The CDR3 protein is CASSLQEGVNTEAFF. The DNA for the CDR3 is TGTGCCAGCTCACTCCAGGAAGGGGTGAACACTGAAGCTTTCTTT.

The genes are TRBV19 and TRBJ1-5; 7 bases match TRBD1. Germline V gene data show CDR1 as LNHDA and CDR2 as SQIVND (reference sequence). V shed 3 bases, J shed 6 bases, and the junction held 14 bases outside the gene matches. The CDR3 has 17 residues. This chain's CDR3 is CASSIGGQGGRGQPQHF. In DNA, the CDR3 is TGTGCCAGTAGTATCGGAGGGCAGGGGGGAAGGGGTCAGCCCCAGCATTTT.

The chain couples TRBV6-4 to TRBJ1-6; 8 nucleotides agree with TRBD1. The V gene's germline CDR1 is MRHNA and CDR2 SNTAGT. The CDR3 extends over 16 amino acids. The ends lost 5 bases at V and 9 bases at J; junction bases unmatched: 12. CDR3 amino acids: CASSTSWTGSVSPLHF. CDR3 DNA: TGTGCCAGCAGTACCTCCTGGACAGGGTCGGTTTCACCCCTCCACTTT.

In this sample, this clone turned up once. The rearrangement joins TRBV7-9 to TRBJ1-2; 8 nucleotides line up with TRBD1. The CDR3 sequence is 13 residues long. Germline lookup yields CDR1 SEHNR and CDR2 FQNEAQ (reference sequence). The V segment lost 10 bases and the J segment 4 bases; nucleotides outside the gene matches: 8. CDR3 amino acids: CAIERTGGYGYTF. The DNA for the CDR3 is TGTGCCATAGAGAGAACAGGGGGCTATGGCTACACCTTC. The whole variable domain, remainder taken from reference TRBV7-9 and TRBJ1-2, is DTGVSQNPRHKITKRGQNVTFRCDPISEHNRLYWYRQTLGQGPEFLTYFQNEAQLEKSRLLSDRFSAERPKGSFSTLEIQRTEQGDSAMYLCAIERTGGYGYTFGSGTRLTVV.

The rearrangement uses TRBV5-6 and TRBJ2-1; D ambiguous. This CDR3 contains 16 residues. Germline-derived CDR1 and CDR2 are SGHDT and YYEEEE. V lost 3 bases and J 2 bases, leaving 15 bases between the germline ends. The CDR3 region is CASSSRESATYNEQFF. In nucleotides, the CDR3 is TGTGCCAGCAGCTCCCGTGAGAGCGCAACCTACAATGAGCAGTTCTTC.

This chain links TRBV28 with TRBJ1-5; D possibly corresponds to TRBD1 (5 bases). The V gene's germline CDR1 is MDHEN and CDR2 SYDVKM. The CDR3 sequence is 14 residues long. The V gene lost 10 bases and the J gene lost 7 bases, with 20 bases spanning the gap. The CDR3 loop is CATYTGGTGQPQHF. The CDR3, as DNA: TGTGCCACCTACACGGGAGGGACTGGGCAGCCCCAGCATTTT.

With regard to this clone: Germline and junction disagree at one end, which may indicate a read error. This rearrangement joins TRBV7-7 to TRBJ2-3; 10 bases are shared with TRBD2. CDR1 SSHAT and CDR2 FNYEAQ come from the germline V gene (reference sequence). CDR3 length: 15 amino acids. The CDR3 DNA reads TGTGCTAGCAGCTTGACTAGCGGGCTTTCAGATACGCAGTATTTT. It translates to CASSLTSGLSDTQYF.

This clone was counted only a few times. The J gene is TRBJ2-7, the V gene TRBV6-2 or TRBV6-3; TRBD2 matches at 11 bases. The CDR3 contains 15 residues. Germline lookup yields CDR1 MNHEY and CDR2 SVGEGT. With 6 bases clipped from V and 1 base from J, the junction kept 5 bases outside the gene matches. Written as DNA, the CDR3 is TGTGCCAGCAGCAGAACTAGCGGGGGTTCCTACGAGCAGTACTTC. It specifies CASSRTSGGSYEQYF.

The rearrangement uses TRBV6-5 and TRBJ2-1; D is perhaps TRBD1 (7 bases). From germline, CDR1 is MNHEY and CDR2 SVGAGI. Trimming left V 6 bases short and J 7 bases short, with 13 bases between. The CDR3 length is 13 residues. In DNA, the CDR3 is TGTGCCAGCAGGGAGACAGGGAGGAATGAGCAGTTCTTC. Amino acid sequence: CASRETGRNEQFF.

This clone turned up a few times. The chain carries TRBV21-1 and TRBJ2-7; TRBD2, as called in the table, went unchecked against the DNA. TRBV21-1 is a listed pseudogene. This CDR3 contains 15 residues. CDR3 nucleotide sequence: TGTGCCAGCAGCAAAGACGGGGGAAGCTCCTACGAGCAGTACGTC. Translation: CASSKDGGSSYEQYV.

The chain employs TRBV15 and TRBJ2-7, with D possibly being TRBD1 (6 bases). The CDR3 covers 14 residues. V lost 1 base and J 5 bases, leaving 12 bases between the germline ends. CDR1 LNHNV and CDR2 YYDKDF come from the germline V gene (reference sequence). The CDR3 region has the DNA TGTGCCACCAGCAGAGCTCCAGGGGAACACGAGCAGTACGTC. It is translated as CATSRAPGEHEQYV.

Remarks on this clone: A read error may produce the germline difference seen at one junction end. CDR3: CASLADSSNEQYF. For the CDR3, the DNA is TGTGCCAGCCTAGCGGACAGCTCCAACGAGCAGTACTTC. The chain combines TRBV6-5 with TRBJ2-7, with a possible D match to TRBD2 (7 bases). The CDR3 is 13 residues long. Germline CDR1 is MNHEY and CDR2 is SVGAGI.

Of note for this clone: The germline gene is not matched at one end of the junction; a read error may be the cause. The V gene is TRBV5-1, the J gene TRBJ1-5; D is unclear. This CDR3 region has 14 residues. Looked up from germline, CDR1 is SGHRS and CDR2 is YFSETQ. In DNA form, the CDR3 reads TGTGCCAGCAGCTTTGGAGGGAACAATCAGCCCCAGCATTTT. It codes for CASSFGGNNQPQHF.

V is TRBV7-9 and J is TRBJ2-2; D uncertain. Germline V gene data show CDR1 as SEHNR and CDR2 as FQNEAQ (reference sequence). Deletions cut 0 bases from V and 4 bases from J, with 9 bases between. The CDR3 is 15 amino acids. CDR3 region: CASSLAAHSTGELFF. The CDR3 region has the DNA TGTGCCAGCAGCTTAGCGGCCCATTCCACCGGGGAGCTGTTTTTT.

This clone was seen a single time. This sequence joins TRBV11-2 and TRBJ2-1, with TRBD2 matching over 8 bases. J gave up 12 bases and V 5 bases, and 6 bases lay outside the gene matches. Germline V lookup: CDR1 SGHAT, CDR2 FQNNGV. This CDR3 comprises 12 residues. CDR3 in amino acids: CASSLTSGGQFF. For the CDR3, the DNA is TGTGCCAGCAGCCTCACTAGCGGTGGGCAGTTCTTC.

This chain links TRBV11-2 with TRBJ1-2; 9 nucleotides match TRBD1. V dropped 5 bases and J dropped 8; count of bases not matched to a gene: 18. There are 17 residues in the CDR3. Germline CDR1 and CDR2: SGHAT and FQNNGV. The CDR3 coding sequence is TGTGCCAGCAGCCTCAGGGGGGACAGGGTACACTCCAGGGGCTACACCTTC. The encoded protein is CASSLRGDRVHSRGYTF.

The rearrangement uses TRBV7-8 and TRBJ2-7, with D possibly matching TRBD2 (7 bases). Germline-derived CDR1 and CDR2 are SGHVS and FQNEAQ. The CDR3 totals 15 residues. V was cut by 5 bases and J by 2 bases, with 16 bases left in between. This CDR3 reads CASSGSGGAPYEQYF. CDR3 DNA sequence: TGTGCCAGCAGCGGGTCGGGGGGCGCGCCCTACGAGCAGTACTTC.

Comments on this clone: One end of the junction varies from germline; a read error may be responsible. The chain recombines TRBV5-1 with TRBJ2-2; the match to TRBD2 covers 12 bases. Germline values: CDR1 SGHRS, CDR2 YFSETQ. The CDR3 has 18 residues. The CDR3 sequence: CASSLLRLAGEGTGELFF. The CDR3, as DNA: TGTGCCAGCAGCCTACTTAGACTAGCGGGAGAGGGCACCGGGGAGCTGTTTTTT.

The sample holds one count of this clone. V gene TRBV9 combines with J gene TRBJ1-2, with D uncertain. V lost 4 bases and J 3 bases, leaving 13 bases between the germline ends. Germline V CDR1 and CDR2: SGDLS, YYNGEE. The CDR3 contains 14 residues. CDR3: CASSREGFHYGYTF. The CDR3, as DNA: TGTGCCAGCAGCAGGGAGGGCTTTCACTATGGCTACACCTTC.

This chain joins TRBV28 and TRBJ1-2; 9 bases map to TRBD1. The junction had 8 bases not matched to a gene; V was cut back by 0 bases and J by 6 bases. Germline lookup yields CDR1 MDHEN and CDR2 SYDVKM. The CDR3 loop spans 16 amino acids. DNA for the CDR3: TGTGCCAGCAGTTTATGGGAATTACAGGGGGCAGATGGCTACACCTTC. The encoded protein is CASSLWELQGADGYTF.

This chain links TRBV3-1 (or the pseudogene TRBV3-2) with TRBJ2-2, with TRBD2 identical over 10 bases. Germline V gene lookup returns CDR1 LGHDT and CDR2 YNNKEL (reference sequence). With 2 bases clipped from V and 5 bases from J, the junction kept 11 bases outside the gene matches. CDR3 length: 18 amino acids. The CDR3 DNA is TGTGCCAGCAGCCAAAGAAGAGCTAGCGGGAGAAGAACCGGGGAGCTGTTTTTT. Residues: CASSQRRASGRRTGELFF.

A single count supports this clone. This chain joins TRBV27 and TRBJ2-5; TRBD1 aligns across 7 bases. Germline-derived CDR1 and CDR2 are MNHEY and SMNVEV (reference sequence). The CDR3 loop spans 13 amino acids. Trimming took 8 bases from V and 4 from J; bases not matched to a gene: 7. The CDR3 sequence: CASGIGGLETQYF. In DNA, the CDR3 is TGTGCCAGCGGTATAGGGGGCCTAGAGACCCAGTACTTC.

The rearrangement uses TRBV2 and TRBJ2-2; weak D call: TRBD1 (7 bases). This CDR3 has 17 residues. Trimming took 2 bases from V and 6 from J, leaving 19 bases between them. Germline lookup yields CDR1 SNHLY and CDR2 FYNNEI. The CDR3 bases are TGTGCCAGCAGTGAAAGGGAAAGGGGGCGCGGGGCCGGGGAGCTGTTTTTT. The encoded protein is CASSERERGRGAGELFF.

This clone showed up just a few times. V usage is TRBV4-1 and J usage is TRBJ2-7; TRBD1 might be the D (6 bases). This CDR3 is built from 18 residues. Germline-derived CDR1 and CDR2 are MGHRA and YSYEKL. V was trimmed by 0 bases and J by 3 bases, leaving 21 bases between them. DNA for the CDR3: TGCGCCAGCAGCCAAGATATTTCTCGACAGGCAGGTTTCTACGAGCAGTACTTC. Translated, it gives CASSQDISRQAGFYEQYF.

This sequence joins TRBV11-3 and TRBJ2-1; no reliable D call. Deletions cut 1 base from V and 10 bases from J, with 14 bases between. This CDR3 spans 14 amino acids. In germline, CDR1 is SGHNT, CDR2 YENEEA. CDR3 sequence (DNA): TGTGCCAGCAGCTTAGTCCCCTCTATCATAGAGCAGTTCTTC. This sequence encodes CASSLVPSIIEQFF. The full variable domain, its missing parts supplied by reference TRBV11-3 and TRBJ2-1, is EAGVVQSPRYKIIEKKQPVAFWCNPISGHNTLYWYLQNLGQGPELLIRYENEEAVDDSQLPKDRFSAERLKGVDSTLKIQPAELGDSAVYLCASSLVPSIIEQFFGPGTRLTVL.

This chain connects TRBV6-6 to TRBJ2-7, with 10 bases identical to TRBD1. V lost 5 bases to trimming and J lost 5 bases; unmatched junction nucleotides: 18. The length of the CDR3 is 18 residues. Looked up from germline, CDR1 is MNHNY and CDR2 is SVGAGI (reference sequence). The DNA for the CDR3 is TGTGCCAGCAGTCCGCGGGGGTCGTTTGACAGGGGGCGGAACGAGCAGTACGTC. Translating gives CASSPRGSFDRGRNEQYV.